This T cell receptor beta chain was documented in a study of blood T cell repertoires in COVID-19. The V and J ends lost 1 base and 5 bases, in that order; junction bases with no gene match: 4. CDR3 size: 16 residues. The V gene's germline CDR1 is LGHNA and CDR2 YSLEER. This clone came up once. The table came from immunoSEQ multiplex PCR; TCRdb's copy has only in-frame clones and leaves some out. The sample lists about 280,000 clones; 88% were seen once. The rearrangement joins TRBV4-3 to TRBJ2-3; 12 bases map to TRBD2. The sequence came from a woman under 40 who had recovered from COVID-19. The material sequenced was PBMCs or T cells enriched from blood (not recorded which). The CDR3 protein is CASSQGALAGGDTQYF. The DNA of the CDR3 is TGCGCCAGCAGCCAAGGGGCACTAGCGGGGGGAGATACGCAGTATTTT.